This TCR beta chain was recovered during a study of T cells after yellow fever vaccination. Remarks on this clonotype: What it binds is not known. Just one base apart from a much larger clone, this may be a read error. This CDR3 is missing its conserved last phenylalanine or tryptophan, likely due to a read error.

Study results and caveats: A minor fraction of clonotypes spanned both CD4 and CD8 compartments.

Conversion of TCR transcripts into cDNA relied on 5'RACE template switching, which added a universal primer site and UMIs. TCRdb re-called the 5' RACE reads with MiXCR, one entry per CDR3 protein. Here the sample spans 50,000 or so distinct CDR3 sequences, approximately 7.7% being singletons. V dropped 0 bases and J dropped 4 bases, with 6 bases sitting between them. Germline-derived CDR1 and CDR2 are SQVTM and ANQGSEA. CDR3 length equals 12 residues. The TCR originated in a man aged 18-30 years who received the YFV17D yellow fever vaccine. The source was CD8+ T cells sorted from PBMCs, collected on the day of the first yellow fever vaccination. The genes are TRBV29-1 and TRBJ2-5, with unresolved D. CDR3 nucleotides: TGCAGCGTTGAAGAGGGGTCAGAGACCCAGTACTCC. Its translation: CSVEEGSETQYS.